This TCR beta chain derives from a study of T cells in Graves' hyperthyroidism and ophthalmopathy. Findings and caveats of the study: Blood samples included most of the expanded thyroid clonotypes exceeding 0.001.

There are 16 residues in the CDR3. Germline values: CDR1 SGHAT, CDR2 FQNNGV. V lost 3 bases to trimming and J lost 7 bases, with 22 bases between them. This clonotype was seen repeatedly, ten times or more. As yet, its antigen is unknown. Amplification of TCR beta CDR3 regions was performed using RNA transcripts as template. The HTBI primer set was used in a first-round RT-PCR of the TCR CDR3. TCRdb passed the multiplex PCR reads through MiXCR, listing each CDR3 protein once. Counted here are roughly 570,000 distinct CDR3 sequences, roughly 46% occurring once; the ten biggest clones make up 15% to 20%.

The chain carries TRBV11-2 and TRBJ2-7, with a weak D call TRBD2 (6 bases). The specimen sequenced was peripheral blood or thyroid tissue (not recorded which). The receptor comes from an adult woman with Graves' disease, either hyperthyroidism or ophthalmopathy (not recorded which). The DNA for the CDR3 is TGTGCCAGCAGCTTTGGTTGGCGGGACCCAAGGTTTGAGCAGTACTTC. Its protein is CASSFGWRDPRFEQYF.